One sample yielded the 30 T cell receptor beta chains listed below, sequenced in a study of cytomegalovirus exposure and HLA in healthy donors. Primers: 60 Vbeta forward and 13 Jbeta reverse. The data were produced by immunoSEQ multiplex PCR, yet TCRdb's version contains in-frame clones alone and is incomplete. The table shows approximately 90,000 clones, with approximately 71% occurring only once. Sequenced sample: PBMCs. Receptor source: a man younger than 45 in good health and CMV-seronegative.

The chain carries TRBV5-4 and TRBJ1-3; TRBD1 matches at 9 bases. Losses at the gene ends were 4 bases for V and 0 bases for J; bases not matched to a gene: 8. CDR3 length equals 17 residues. Germline V gene sequence: CDR1 SGHNT, CDR2 YYREEE (reference sequence). The CDR3 is CASSLRTGALSGNTIYF. CDR3 nucleotides: TGTGCCAGCAGCCTTCGGACAGGGGCCCTCTCTGGAAACACCATATATTTT.

The chain couples TRBV28 to TRBJ2-1; a weak D match, TRBD2 (6 bases). Germline-derived CDR1 and CDR2 are MDHEN and SYDVKM. The CDR3 is 14 amino acids. V lost 4 bases and J lost 3, with 10 bases in between. The CDR3 protein is CASSSRGNYNEQFF. The CDR3 bases are TGTGCCAGCAGTTCTCGCGGGAACTACAATGAGCAGTTCTTC. The variable domain in full, with the rest retrieved from reference TRBV28 and TRBJ2-1, is DVKVTQSSRYLVKRTGEKVFLECVQDMDHENMFWYRQDPGLGLRLIYFSYDVKMKEKGDIPEGYSVSREKKERFSLILESASTNQTSMYLCASSSRGNYNEQFFGPGTRLTVL.

This chain connects TRBV6-6 to TRBJ2-7; 7 bases match TRBD1. Germline V gene lookup returns CDR1 MNHNY and CDR2 SVGAGI (reference sequence). Trimming cost V 2 bases and J 0 bases; bases outside gene matches: 7. The CDR3 spans 16 residues. This chain's CDR3 is CASSYPRQGPSYEQYF. The CDR3 nucleotides are TGTGCCAGCAGTTACCCAAGACAGGGCCCCTCCTACGAGCAGTACTTC.

The V call is TRBV9, the J call TRBJ2-5, with 9 bases identical to TRBD1. The end of the DNA is better explained by TRBJ2-7, so the J call may be wrong. CDR3 length: 14 residues. Germline CDR1 SGDLS, CDR2 YYNGEE. The CDR3 DNA reads TGTGCCAGCAGCGAGGGGGACAGGGCCTACGAGCAGTACTTC. This encodes CASSEGDRAYEQYF.

The chain is built from TRBV28 and TRBJ2-1, with D unclear. The CDR3 runs to 14 residues. Trimming left V 5 bases short and J 6 bases short, with 14 bases between. CDR1 is MDHEN and CDR2 is SYDVKM in the germline V gene. The CDR3 DNA reads TGTGCCAGCAGTCCACCTCTTCTACCCAATGAGCAGTTCTTC. Protein product: CASSPPLLPNEQFF.

This clone was recorded once. V and J are TRBV30 and TRBJ1-1; D may be TRBD1 (5 bases). The length of the CDR3 is 12 residues. The V gene lost 2 bases and the J gene lost 4 bases, with 8 bases spanning the gap. Germline V gene lookup returns CDR1 GTSNPN and CDR2 SVGIG (reference sequence). The CDR3 region is CAWSSGGTEAFF. DNA for the CDR3: TGTGCCTGGAGTAGCGGGGGCACTGAAGCTTTCTTT.

This clone was observed a single time. The chain employs TRBV7-9 and TRBJ2-1; 7 nucleotides match TRBD1. This CDR3 has 16 amino acids. Trimming cost V 5 bases and J 0 bases; bases outside gene matches: 7. Per the germline V gene, CDR1 is SEHNR and CDR2 is FQNEAQ (reference sequence). CDR3 sequence: CASSATGTVSYNEQFF. CDR3 sequence (DNA): TGTGCCAGCAGCGCCACCGGGACAGTCTCCTACAATGAGCAGTTCTTC.

The rearrangement uses TRBV5-4 and TRBJ1-2, with D possibly matching TRBD1 (5 bases). Germline-derived CDR1 and CDR2 are SGHNT and YYREEE (reference sequence). Trimming stripped 4 bases from V and 12 bases from J, with 22 bases between. The CDR3 extends over 14 amino acids. The CDR3 reads CASSTPGTPAFDTF. The CDR3 nucleotides read TGTGCCAGCAGCACACCCGGGACTCCGGCTTTTGACACCTTC.

The rearrangement joins TRBV19 to TRBJ1-2; no reliable D call. Per germline, CDR1 LNHDA and CDR2 SQIVND (reference sequence). The CDR3 is 14 residues long. With 7 bases removed from V and 1 base from J, the gap between germline ends came to 13 bases. The CDR3: CASKAGTINYGYTF. Here the CDR3 DNA reads TGTGCCAGTAAAGCGGGCACGATTAACTATGGCTACACCTTC.

This clone is a singleton in its sample. CDR3 sequence: CALGRGDTEAFF. DNA for the CDR3: TGTGCCCTTGGACGGGGAGACACTGAAGCTTTCTTT. This rearrangement joins TRBV6-6 to TRBJ1-1; unclear D gene. Per the germline V gene, CDR1 is MNHNY and CDR2 is SVGAGI (reference sequence). The CDR3 covers 12 residues. The V end was cut by 11 bases, the J end by 3 bases, with 13 bases between.

The genes are TRBV10-3 and TRBJ2-1, with 12 bases fitting TRBD2. V shed 7 bases and J 7 bases; nucleotides not matched to a gene: 11. CDR3 size: 16 residues. Germline V gives CDR1 ENHRY, CDR2 SYGVKD. The CDR3 protein is CAITGSSGGALNEQFF. The CDR3 DNA reads TGTGCCATCACCGGCTCTAGCGGGGGGGCTTTGAATGAGCAGTTCTTC.

The chain combines TRBV10-3 with TRBJ2-2, with TRBD1 identical over 7 bases. The CDR3 is 14 amino acids. V lost 7 bases, J lost 0 bases, and 2 bases stayed unmatched. CDR1 is ENHRY and CDR2 is SYGVKD in the germline V gene. The CDR3 coding sequence is TGTGCCATCACAGGGACAGCGAACACCGGGGAGCTGTTTTTT. It yields the protein CAITGTANTGELFF.

CDR3 nucleotides: TGTGCCAGCAGCTTAGGGGGACAGGGGTCGACCGCTGGCTACACCTTC. This codes for CASSLGGQGSTAGYTF. The chain links TRBV7-2 to TRBJ1-2; 10 nucleotides align to TRBD1. CDR1 SGHTA and CDR2 FQGNSA come from the germline V gene. This CDR3 has 16 residues. V was pared by 1 base and J by 7 bases, with 9 bases of the junction left unmatched.

This CDR3 reads CASSTQGQGTDTQYF. The DNA of the CDR3 is TGTGCCAGCAGCACCCAAGGACAGGGTACAGATACGCAGTATTTT. The V gene is TRBV11-2, the J gene TRBJ2-3; 8 bases are shared with TRBD1. The V and J ends lost 5 bases and 3 bases, in that order; junction bases with no gene match: 7. The CDR3 runs to 15 residues. Germline CDR1 reads SGHAT; CDR2 reads FQNNGV.

This clone was found once. V is TRBV19 and J is TRBJ2-5; 10 nucleotides align to TRBD2. The CDR3 runs to 16 residues. Germline V gene sequence: CDR1 LNHDA, CDR2 SQIVND (reference sequence). Trimming removed 5 bases from V and 5 bases from J; junction bases left unmatched: 11. The DNA of the CDR3 is TGTGCCAGTAGTGATGGGACTAGCGCCCTCCGGGAGACCCAGTACTTC. Amino acids: CASSDGTSALRETQYF.

The chain couples TRBV7-8 to TRBJ1-2; D possibly corresponds to TRBD1 (5 bases). Germline V gives CDR1 SGHVS, CDR2 FQNEAQ. The CDR3 is made up of 14 amino acids. The ends were cut back, 1 base at V and 1 base at J, with 7 bases in the middle. In nucleotides, the CDR3 is TGTGCCAGCAGCTTAGGACAGCATAACTATGGCTACACCTTC. It encodes CASSLGQHNYGYTF.

V is TRBV5-1 and J is TRBJ1-4; 12 nucleotides agree with TRBD1. Trimming at V came to 4 bases and at J to 7 bases, leaving 11 bases not matched to a gene. CDR3 length: 17 amino acids. The germline V gene encodes CDR1 SGHRS and CDR2 YFSETQ. The CDR3 region is CASSPQPGQGAAEKLFF. The CDR3 DNA sequence: TGCGCCAGCAGCCCCCAACCGGGACAGGGGGCGGCTGAAAAACTGTTTTTT.

The V gene is TRBV7-2, the J gene TRBJ2-7; weak D call: TRBD1 (6 bases). V gave up 2 bases and J gave up 4 bases, with 15 bases separating them. Germline V gene sequence: CDR1 SGHTA, CDR2 FQGNSA. This CDR3 comprises 15 residues. CDR3 sequence: CASSLYLGARYEQYF. The CDR3 DNA reads TGTGCCAGCAGCTTATATTTGGGGGCAAGGTACGAGCAGTACTTC.

The rearrangement uses TRBV6-5 and TRBJ2-3; D not certain. Germline-derived CDR1 and CDR2 are MNHEY and SVGAGI. The V and J ends lost 4 bases and 2 bases respectively, with 13 bases between them. The CDR3 covers 15 residues. For the CDR3, the DNA is TGTGCCAGCAGTTTTAGCCGATTCCACACAGATACGCAGTATTTT. The encoded protein is CASSFSRFHTDTQYF.

The genes are TRBV21-1 and TRBJ2-5; the D call of TRBD1 is as the table states it, not checked on the DNA. TRBV21-1 is designated a pseudogene. The CDR3 loop spans 17 amino acids. The CDR3 loop is CASSKEVPRGTQETQYF. CDR3 in DNA: TGTGCCAGCAGCAAAGAGGTCCCAAGGGGTACCCAAGAGACCCAGTACTTC.

The chain carries TRBV6-1 and TRBJ2-7; D possibly corresponds to TRBD1 (5 bases). Germline V gene data show CDR1 as MNHNS and CDR2 as SASEGT. The CDR3 runs to 15 residues. Between the trimmed V and J ends, which lost 6 bases and 1 base, there was a span of 16 bases. The CDR3 here is CASSPSGSTSYEQYF. CDR3 nucleotides: TGTGCCAGCAGCCCTTCAGGGTCGACTTCCTACGAGCAGTACTTC.

The rearrangement links TRBV7-2 to TRBJ2-5, with 9 bases lining up with TRBD2. Germline CDR1 is SGHTA and CDR2 is FQGNSA. V lost 1 base, J lost 5 bases, and 11 bases stayed unmatched. The CDR3 totals 17 residues. CDR3 residues: CASSLVAGLAGDETQYF. The CDR3 DNA reads as TGTGCCAGCAGCTTAGTGGCTGGGTTAGCGGGGGACGAGACCCAGTACTTC. Supplemented by reference TRBV7-2 and TRBJ2-5, the full variable domain reads GAGVSQSPSNKVTEKGKDVELRCDPISGHTALYWYRQSLGQGLEFLIYFQGNSAPDKSGLPSDRFSAERTGGSVSTLTIQRTQQEDSAVYLCASSLVAGLAGDETQYFGPGTRLLVL.

This clone has only one observation. V usage is TRBV6-5 and J usage is TRBJ2-5, with TRBD1 identical over 11 bases. V was clipped by 8 bases and J by 7 bases; unmatched bases: 6. CDR1 and CDR2 from the germline V gene are MNHEY and SVGAGI. CDR3 length equals 13 residues. The CDR3 DNA reads as TGTGCCAGCGGGGGGGGACAGGGGGGGACCCAGTACTTC. It translates to CASGGGQGGTQYF.

The rearrangement links TRBV5-6 to TRBJ2-1; perhaps TRBD2 as D (6 bases). The germline V gene encodes CDR1 SGHDT and CDR2 YYEEEE. The V end was cut by 3 bases, the J end by 8 bases, with 12 bases between. CDR3 length equals 13 residues. CDR3 DNA sequence: TGTGCCAGCAGCTACGGGGGTTCGTATGAGCAGTTCTTC. Its protein product is CASSYGGSYEQFF.

Here the CDR3 DNA reads TGTGCCACTACCGGGACAGGGCAAGAGACCCAGTACTTC. This codes for CATTGTGQETQYF. The chain couples TRBV19 to TRBJ2-5; 9 bases align to TRBD1. With V trimmed by 10 bases and J by 2 bases, 5 bases remained unmatched. Germline assignment: CDR1 LNHDA and CDR2 SQIVND (reference sequence). This CDR3 is built from 13 residues. Looking up the rest from reference TRBV19 and TRBJ2-5 gives the full variable domain: DGGITQSPKYLFRKEGQNVTLSCEQNLNHDAMYWYRQDPGQGLRLIYYSQIVNDFQKGDIAEGYSVSREKKESFPLTVTSAQKNPTAFYLCATTGTGQETQYFGPGTRLLVL.

J is TRBJ2-7 and V is TRBV28; 9 nucleotides line up with TRBD2. The CDR3 runs 14 residues. V dropped 6 bases and J dropped 6; count of bases not matched to a gene: 9. Germline CDR1 is MDHEN and CDR2 is SYDVKM. Here the CDR3 DNA reads TGTGCCAGCAGAGGGACTAGCTTTAAGTCCGAGCAGTACTTC. Amino acids: CASRGTSFKSEQYF.

A single count supports this clone. This chain joins TRBV27 and TRBJ2-1; TRBD2 is a possible D gene (5 bases). CDR1 is MNHEY, CDR2 SMNVEV, per germline (reference sequence). Trimming pared 5 bases from V and 5 bases from J, leaving 13 bases between. The CDR3 is made up of 14 amino acids. CDR3 DNA: TGTGCCAGCAGTCAATTGGGGAGCCACAATGAGCAGTTCTTC. Encoded protein: CASSQLGSHNEQFF.

This chain links TRBV14 with TRBJ2-2; 10 bases match TRBD2. The CDR3 has 18 residues. Trimming cost V 1 base and J 4 bases; bases outside gene matches: 9. Germline V gene data show CDR1 as SGHDN and CDR2 as FVKESK. DNA for the CDR3: TGTGCCAGCAGCCAAGTTGCTAGCGGGAGTACGACCACCGGGGAGCTGTTTTTT. This sequence encodes CASSQVASGSTTTGELFF.

CDR3 protein: CASSLRRDRELLETQYF. In nucleotides, the CDR3 is TGTGCCAGCAGCTTGCGGCGGGACAGGGAGTTATTAGAGACCCAGTACTTC. This chain links TRBV5-6 with TRBJ2-5; TRBD1 agrees at 9 bases. J lost 4 bases, V lost 1 base, and 11 bases had no gene match. CDR1 is SGHDT, CDR2 YYEEEE, per germline. The CDR3 loop spans 17 amino acids.

The rearrangement links TRBV5-6 to TRBJ2-3; 8 bases match TRBD2. Trimming took 4 bases from V and 5 from J; bases not matched to a gene: 6. This CDR3 contains 14 residues. Germline V gene lookup returns CDR1 SGHDT and CDR2 YYEEEE. CDR3 sequence reads: CASSIGLAGDTQYF. DNA of the CDR3: TGTGCCAGCAGCATTGGACTAGCCGGAGATACGCAGTATTTT.